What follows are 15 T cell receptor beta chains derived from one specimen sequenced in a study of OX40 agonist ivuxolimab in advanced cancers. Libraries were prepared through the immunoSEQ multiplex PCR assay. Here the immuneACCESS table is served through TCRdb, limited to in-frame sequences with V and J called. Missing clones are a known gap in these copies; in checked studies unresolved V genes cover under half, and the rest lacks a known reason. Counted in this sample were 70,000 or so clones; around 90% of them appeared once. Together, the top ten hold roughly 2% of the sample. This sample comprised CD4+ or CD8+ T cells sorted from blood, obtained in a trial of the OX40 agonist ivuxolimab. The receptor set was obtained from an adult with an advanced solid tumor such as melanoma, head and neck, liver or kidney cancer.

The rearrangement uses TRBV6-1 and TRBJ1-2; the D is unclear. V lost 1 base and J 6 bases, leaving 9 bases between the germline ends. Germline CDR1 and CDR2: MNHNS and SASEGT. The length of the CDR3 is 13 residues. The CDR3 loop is CASSEGGGDGYTF. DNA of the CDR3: TGTGCCAGCAGTGAAGGTGGCGGGGATGGCTACACCTTC.

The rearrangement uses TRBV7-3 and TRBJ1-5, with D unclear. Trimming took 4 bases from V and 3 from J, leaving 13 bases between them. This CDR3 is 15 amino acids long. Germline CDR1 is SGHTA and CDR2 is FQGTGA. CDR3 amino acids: CASSSRLGSNQPQHF. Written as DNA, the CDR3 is TGTGCCAGCAGCTCTAGGTTGGGGTCCAATCAGCCCCAGCATTTT. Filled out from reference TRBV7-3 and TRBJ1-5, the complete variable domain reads GAGVSQTPSNKVTEKGKYVELRCDPISGHTALYWYRQSLGQGPEFLIYFQGTGAADDSGLPNDRFFAVRPEGSVSTLKIQRTERGDSAVYLCASSSRLGSNQPQHFGDGTRLSIL.

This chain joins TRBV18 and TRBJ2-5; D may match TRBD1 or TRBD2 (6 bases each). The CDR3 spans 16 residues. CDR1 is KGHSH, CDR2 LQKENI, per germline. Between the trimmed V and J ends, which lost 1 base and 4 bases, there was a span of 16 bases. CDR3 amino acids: CASSPLSPEGGETQYF. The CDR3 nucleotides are TGTGCCAGCTCACCACTCTCACCCGAGGGGGGAGAGACCCAGTACTTC.

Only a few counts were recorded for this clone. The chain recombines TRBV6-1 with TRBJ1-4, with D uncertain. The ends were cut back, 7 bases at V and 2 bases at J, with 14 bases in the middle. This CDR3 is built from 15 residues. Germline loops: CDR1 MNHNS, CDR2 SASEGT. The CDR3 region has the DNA TGTGCCAGCATTAGGACGCCGGGCACTAATGAAAAACTGTTTTTT. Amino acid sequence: CASIRTPGTNEKLFF.

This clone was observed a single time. The DNA of the CDR3 is TGTGCCAGCAGTGGACTTAGTATGGGGGTAGGAAACACCATATATTTT. Protein product: CASSGLSMGVGNTIYF. V gene TRBV25-1 combines with J gene TRBJ1-3, with TRBD1 as a possible D gene (5 bases). Deletions cut 4 bases from V and 4 bases from J, with 17 bases between. Germline V gene data show CDR1 as MGHDK and CDR2 as SYGVNS. The CDR3 runs to 16 residues.

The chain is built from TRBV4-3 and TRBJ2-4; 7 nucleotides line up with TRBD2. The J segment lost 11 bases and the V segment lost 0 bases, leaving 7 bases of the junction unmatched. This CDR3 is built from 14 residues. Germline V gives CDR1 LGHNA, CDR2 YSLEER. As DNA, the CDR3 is TGCGCCAGCAGCCAAGACCCCGGACGGGGGGTTCAGTACTTC. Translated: CASSQDPGRGVQYF.

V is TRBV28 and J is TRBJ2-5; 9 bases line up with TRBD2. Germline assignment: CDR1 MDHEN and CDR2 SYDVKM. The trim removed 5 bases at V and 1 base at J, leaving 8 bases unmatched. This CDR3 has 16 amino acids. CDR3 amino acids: CASSPPGTSFQETQYF. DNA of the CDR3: TGTGCCAGCAGTCCACCCGGGACTAGCTTCCAAGAGACCCAGTACTTC.

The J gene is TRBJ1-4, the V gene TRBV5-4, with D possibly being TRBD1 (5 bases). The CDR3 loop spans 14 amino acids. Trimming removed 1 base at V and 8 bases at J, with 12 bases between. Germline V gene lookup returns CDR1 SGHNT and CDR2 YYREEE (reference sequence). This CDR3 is CASSLRQPEEKLFF. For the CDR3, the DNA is TGTGCCAGCAGCTTGCGACAGCCGGAAGAAAAACTGTTTTTT.

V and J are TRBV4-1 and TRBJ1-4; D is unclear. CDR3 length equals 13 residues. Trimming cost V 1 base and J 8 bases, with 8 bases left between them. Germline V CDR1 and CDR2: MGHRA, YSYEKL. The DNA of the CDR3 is TGCGCCAGCAGCCAAGCACCCACCGAAAAACTGTTTTTT. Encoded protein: CASSQAPTEKLFF.

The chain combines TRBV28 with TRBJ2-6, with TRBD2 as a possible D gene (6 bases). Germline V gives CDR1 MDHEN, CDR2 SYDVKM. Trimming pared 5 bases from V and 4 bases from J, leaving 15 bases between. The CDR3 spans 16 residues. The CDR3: CASSPRSGDGANVLTF. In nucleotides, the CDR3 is TGTGCCAGCAGTCCCCGGTCGGGGGACGGGGCCAACGTCCTGACTTTC.

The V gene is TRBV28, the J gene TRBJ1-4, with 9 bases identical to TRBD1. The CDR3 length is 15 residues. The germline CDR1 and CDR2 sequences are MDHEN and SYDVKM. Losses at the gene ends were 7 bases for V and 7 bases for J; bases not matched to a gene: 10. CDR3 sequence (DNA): TGTGCCAGCAAAAAACAGGGGGCCGGTAGTGAAAAACTGTTTTTT. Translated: CASKKQGAGSEKLFF.

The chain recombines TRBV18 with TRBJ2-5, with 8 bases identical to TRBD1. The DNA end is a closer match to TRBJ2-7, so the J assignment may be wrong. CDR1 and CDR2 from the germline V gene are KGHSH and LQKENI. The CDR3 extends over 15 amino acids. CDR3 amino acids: CASSSGQGLTYEQYF. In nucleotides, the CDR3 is TGTGCCAGCTCAAGCGGACAGGGATTAACCTACGAGCAGTACTTC.

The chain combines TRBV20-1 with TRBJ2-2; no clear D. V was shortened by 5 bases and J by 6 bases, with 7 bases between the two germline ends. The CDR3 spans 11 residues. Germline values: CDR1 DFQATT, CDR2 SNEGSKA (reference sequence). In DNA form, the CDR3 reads TGCAGTGCTCGTACCTCCGGGGAGCTGTTTTTT. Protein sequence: CSARTSGELFF.

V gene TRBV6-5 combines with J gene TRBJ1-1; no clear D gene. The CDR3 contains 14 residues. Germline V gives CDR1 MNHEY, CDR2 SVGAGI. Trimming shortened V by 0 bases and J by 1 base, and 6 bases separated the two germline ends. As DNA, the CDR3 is TGTGCCAGCAGTTACTCCGACCCGAACACTGAAGCTTTCTTT. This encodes CASSYSDPNTEAFF.

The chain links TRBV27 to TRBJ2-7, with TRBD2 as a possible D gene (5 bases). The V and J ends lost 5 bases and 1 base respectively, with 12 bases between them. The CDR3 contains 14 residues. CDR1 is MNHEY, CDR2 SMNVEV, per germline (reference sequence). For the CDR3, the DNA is TGTGCCAGCAGTCCCGGGCCGGGGTCCTACGAGCAGTACTTC. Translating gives CASSPGPGSYEQYF.